Each of the 6 T cell receptor beta chains below was sequenced from the same sample in a study of TIL therapy for anti-PD-1-resistant metastatic lung cancer. This was the immunoSEQ v3 assay. Using immunoSEQ multiplex PCR, the repertoire was profiled, and TCRdb retains in-frame clones only, with some absent. The sample lists some 45,000 clones, 80% to 90% occurring once. Time point: pre-treatment sample, taken before nivolumab and TIL therapy. Sequenced here: blood, sampled at baseline. The receptor source for this set is a person aged 25-85 years with non-small cell lung cancer.

The CDR3 loop reads CAVRLAGGYEQYF. CDR3 sequence (DNA): TGTGCCGTCCGACTAGCGGGAGGTTACGAGCAGTACTTC. The V and J genes are TRBV10-3 and TRBJ2-7; 13 nucleotides line up with TRBD2. The germline V gene has CDR1 ENHRY and CDR2 SYGVKD. The CDR3 runs to 13 residues. J was trimmed by 4 bases and V by 11 bases; bases with no gene match: 5.

The chain joins TRBV6-5 to TRBJ2-2, with 10 bases aligning to TRBD1. V shed 5 bases, J shed 5 bases, and the junction held 5 bases outside the gene matches. The CDR3 is 15 residues long. Germline CDR1 MNHEY, CDR2 SVGAGI. Here the CDR3 reads CASSPGTGVTGELFF. For the CDR3, the DNA is TGTGCCAGCAGTCCCGGGACAGGGGTTACCGGGGAGCTGTTTTTT.

The chain employs TRBV5-1 and TRBJ1-4; TRBD1 might be the D (5 bases). The CDR3 extends over 15 amino acids. In germline, CDR1 is SGHRS, CDR2 YFSETQ. Between the trimmed V and J ends, which lost 7 bases and 0 bases, there was a span of 13 bases. In DNA, the CDR3 is TGCGCCAGCCGCGGCAGGGCGACAACTAATGAAAAACTGTTTTTT. Translation: CASRGRATTNEKLFF.

The chain is built from TRBV7-2 and TRBJ2-2; D might be TRBD1 or TRBD2, each matching 5 bases. The CDR3 has 15 amino acids. CDR1 SGHTA and CDR2 FQGNSA come from the germline V gene. Here the CDR3 reads CAIRDGYANTGELFF. In DNA, the CDR3 is TGTGCTATACGGGACGGCTACGCGAACACCGGGGAGCTGTTTTTT.

The chain is built from TRBV15 and TRBJ2-1; D is ambiguous. V dropped 0 bases and J dropped 9 bases, with 9 bases sitting between them. Germline V CDR1 and CDR2: LNHNV, YYDKDF (reference sequence). The CDR3 is 13 amino acids. The CDR3 coding sequence is TGTGCCACCAGCAGAGATCTGATGGGTGAGCAGTTCTTC. It is translated as CATSRDLMGEQFF.

The chain combines TRBV3-1 (or the pseudogene TRBV3-2) with TRBJ1-5; D ambiguous. V was cut by 0 bases and J by 7 bases, with 7 bases left in between. The CDR3 is 13 amino acids. The V gene's germline CDR1 is LGHDT and CDR2 YNNKEL (reference sequence). The CDR3 here is CASSQDRSQPQHF. The CDR3 DNA follows: TGTGCCAGCAGCCAAGACAGGTCCCAGCCCCAGCATTTT.